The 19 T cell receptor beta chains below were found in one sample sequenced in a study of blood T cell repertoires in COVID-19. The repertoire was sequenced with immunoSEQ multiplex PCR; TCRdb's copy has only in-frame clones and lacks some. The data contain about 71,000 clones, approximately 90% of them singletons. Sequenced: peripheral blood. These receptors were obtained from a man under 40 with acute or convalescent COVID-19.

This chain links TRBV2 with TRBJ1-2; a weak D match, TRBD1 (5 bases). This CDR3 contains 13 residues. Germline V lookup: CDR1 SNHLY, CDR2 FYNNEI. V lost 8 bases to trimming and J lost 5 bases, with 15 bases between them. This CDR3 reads CASGPYKGYGYTF. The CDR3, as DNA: TGTGCCAGCGGGCCTTATAAGGGGTATGGCTACACCTTC.

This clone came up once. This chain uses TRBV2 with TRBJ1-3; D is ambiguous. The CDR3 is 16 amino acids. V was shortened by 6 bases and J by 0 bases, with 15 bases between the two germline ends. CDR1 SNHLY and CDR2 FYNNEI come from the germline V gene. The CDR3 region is CASRPERLNSGNTIYF. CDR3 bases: TGTGCCAGCAGACCGGAGAGGTTGAACTCTGGAAACACCATATATTTT.

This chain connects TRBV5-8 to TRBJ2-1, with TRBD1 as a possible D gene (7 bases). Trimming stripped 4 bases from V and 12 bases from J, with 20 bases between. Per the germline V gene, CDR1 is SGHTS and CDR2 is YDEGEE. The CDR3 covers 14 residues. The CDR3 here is CASSVISGGLGQFF. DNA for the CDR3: TGTGCCAGCAGCGTTATATCAGGGGGGCTTGGGCAGTTCTTC.

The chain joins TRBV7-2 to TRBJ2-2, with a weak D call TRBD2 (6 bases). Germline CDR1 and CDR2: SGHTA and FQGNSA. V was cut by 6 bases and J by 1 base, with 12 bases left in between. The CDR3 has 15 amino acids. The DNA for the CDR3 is TGTGCCAGCAGATCGGGACTTCAGAACACCGGGGAGCTGTTTTTT. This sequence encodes CASRSGLQNTGELFF.

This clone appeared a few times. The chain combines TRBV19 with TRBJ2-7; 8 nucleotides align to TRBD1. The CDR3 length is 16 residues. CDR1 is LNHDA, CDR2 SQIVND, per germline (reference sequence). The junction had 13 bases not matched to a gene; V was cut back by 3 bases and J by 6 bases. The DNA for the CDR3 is TGTGCCAGTAGTATCCACGGACAGGGAAAGTTGGGCGAGCAGTACTTC. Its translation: CASSIHGQGKLGEQYF.

The chain's CDR3 is CASRTSGGSQETQYF. The DNA of the CDR3 is TGTGCCAGCAGGACTAGCGGGGGTTCCCAAGAGACCCAGTACTTC. This sequence joins TRBV6-5 and TRBJ2-5, with 12 positions matching TRBD2. The trim removed 6 bases at V and 1 base at J, leaving 3 bases unmatched. Germline loops: CDR1 MNHEY, CDR2 SVGAGI. The CDR3 is 15 amino acids.

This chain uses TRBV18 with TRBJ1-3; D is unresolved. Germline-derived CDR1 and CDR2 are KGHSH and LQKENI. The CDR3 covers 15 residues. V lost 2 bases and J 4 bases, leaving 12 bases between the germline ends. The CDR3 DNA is TGTGCCAGCTCACCAACAATAATATACGGAAACACCATATATTTT. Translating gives CASSPTIIYGNTIYF.

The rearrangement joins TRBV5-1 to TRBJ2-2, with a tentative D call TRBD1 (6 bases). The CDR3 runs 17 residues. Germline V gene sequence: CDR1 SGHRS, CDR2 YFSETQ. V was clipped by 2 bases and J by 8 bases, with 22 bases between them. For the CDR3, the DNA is TGCGCCAGCAGCTTCTCGAAGGGGGTGGCGCGAGGAGGGGAGCTGTTTTTT. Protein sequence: CASSFSKGVARGGELFF. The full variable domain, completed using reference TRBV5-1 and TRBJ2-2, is KAGVTQTPRYLIKTRGQQVTLSCSPISGHRSVSWYQQTPGQGLQFLFEYFSETQRNKGNFPGRFSGRQFSNSRSEMNVSTLELGDSALYLCASSFSKGVARGGELFFGEGSRLTVL.

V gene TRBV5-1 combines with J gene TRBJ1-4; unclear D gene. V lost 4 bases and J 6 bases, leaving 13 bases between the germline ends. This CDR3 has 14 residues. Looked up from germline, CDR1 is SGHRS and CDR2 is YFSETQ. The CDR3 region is CASSPTGLYEKLFF. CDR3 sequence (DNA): TGCGCCAGCAGCCCTACCGGGTTGTATGAAAAACTGTTTTTT. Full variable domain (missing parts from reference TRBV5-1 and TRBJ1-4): KAGVTQTPRYLIKTRGQQVTLSCSPISGHRSVSWYQQTPGQGLQFLFEYFSETQRNKGNFPGRFSGRQFSNSRSEMNVSTLELGDSALYLCASSPTGLYEKLFFGSGTQLSVL.

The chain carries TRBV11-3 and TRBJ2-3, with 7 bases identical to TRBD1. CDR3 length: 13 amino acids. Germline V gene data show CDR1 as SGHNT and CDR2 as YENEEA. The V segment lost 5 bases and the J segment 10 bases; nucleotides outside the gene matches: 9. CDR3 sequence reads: CASSPRQGDAQYF. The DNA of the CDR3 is TGTGCCAGCAGCCCTAGACAGGGAGACGCGCAGTATTTT.

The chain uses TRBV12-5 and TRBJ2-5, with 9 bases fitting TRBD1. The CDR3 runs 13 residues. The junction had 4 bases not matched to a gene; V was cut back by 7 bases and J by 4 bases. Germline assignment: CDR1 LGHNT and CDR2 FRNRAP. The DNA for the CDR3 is TGTGCTAGTGCCCGACAGGGGGGAGAGACCCAGTACTTC. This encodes CASARQGGETQYF.

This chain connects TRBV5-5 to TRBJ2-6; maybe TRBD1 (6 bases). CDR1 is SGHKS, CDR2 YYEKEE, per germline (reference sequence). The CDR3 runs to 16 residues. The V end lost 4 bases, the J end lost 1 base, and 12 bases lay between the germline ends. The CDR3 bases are TGTGCCAGCAGCAATTTACAGGGATCTGGGGCCAACGTCCTGACTTTC. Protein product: CASSNLQGSGANVLTF. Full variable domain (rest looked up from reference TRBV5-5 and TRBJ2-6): DAGVTQSPTHLIKTRGQQVTLRCSPISGHKSVSWYQQVLGQGPQFIFQYYEKEERGRGNFPDRFSARQFPNYSSELNVNALLLGDSALYLCASSNLQGSGANVLTFGAGSRLTVL.

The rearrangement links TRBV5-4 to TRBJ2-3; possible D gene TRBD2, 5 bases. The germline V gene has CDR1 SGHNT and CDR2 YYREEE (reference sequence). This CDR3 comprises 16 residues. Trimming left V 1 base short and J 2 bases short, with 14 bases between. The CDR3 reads CASSLPQKRNTDTQYF. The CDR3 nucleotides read TGTGCCAGCAGCTTGCCTCAAAAGCGGAACACAGATACGCAGTATTTT.

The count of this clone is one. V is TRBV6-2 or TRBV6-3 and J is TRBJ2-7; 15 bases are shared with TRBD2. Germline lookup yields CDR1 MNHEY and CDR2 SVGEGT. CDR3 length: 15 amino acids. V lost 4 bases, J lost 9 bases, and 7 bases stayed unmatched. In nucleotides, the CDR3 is TGTGCCAGCAGTTCCGGGACTAGCGGGAGGACGTTGCAGTACTTC. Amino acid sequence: CASSSGTSGRTLQYF.

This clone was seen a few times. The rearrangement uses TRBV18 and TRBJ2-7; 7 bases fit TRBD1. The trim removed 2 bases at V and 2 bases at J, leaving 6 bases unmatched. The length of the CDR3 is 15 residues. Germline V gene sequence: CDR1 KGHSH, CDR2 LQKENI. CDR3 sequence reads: CASSPGRTGPYEQYF. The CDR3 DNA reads TGTGCCAGCTCACCAGGTCGGACAGGCCCCTACGAGCAGTACTTC.

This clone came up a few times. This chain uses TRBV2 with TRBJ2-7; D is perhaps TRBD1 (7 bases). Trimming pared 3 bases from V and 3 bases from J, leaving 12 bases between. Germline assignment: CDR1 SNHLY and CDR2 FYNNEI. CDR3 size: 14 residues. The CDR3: CASSDLQGGYEQYV. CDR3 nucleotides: TGTGCCAGCAGTGATCTTCAGGGGGGCTACGAGCAGTACGTC.

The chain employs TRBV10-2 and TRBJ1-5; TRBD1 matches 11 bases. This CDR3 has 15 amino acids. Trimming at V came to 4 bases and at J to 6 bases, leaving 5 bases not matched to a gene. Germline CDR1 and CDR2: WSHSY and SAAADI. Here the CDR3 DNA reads TGCGCCAGCAGTGTGGGACAGGGGGGGGGTCAGCCCCAGCATTTT. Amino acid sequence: CASSVGQGGGQPQHF.

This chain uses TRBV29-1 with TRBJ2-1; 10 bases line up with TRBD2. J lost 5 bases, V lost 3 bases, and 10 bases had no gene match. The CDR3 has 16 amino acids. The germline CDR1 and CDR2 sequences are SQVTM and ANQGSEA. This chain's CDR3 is CSVDLSGTSAHNEQFF. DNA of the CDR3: TGCAGCGTTGATCTCTCCGGGACTAGCGCCCACAATGAGCAGTTCTTC.

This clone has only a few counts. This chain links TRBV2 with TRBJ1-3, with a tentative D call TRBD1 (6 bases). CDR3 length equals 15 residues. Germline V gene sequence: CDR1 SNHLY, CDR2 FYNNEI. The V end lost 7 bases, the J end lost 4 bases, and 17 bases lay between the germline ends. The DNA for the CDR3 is TGTGCCAGCACAGGACAGTTGGTCGGAGGAAACACCATATATTTT. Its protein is CASTGQLVGGNTIYF.